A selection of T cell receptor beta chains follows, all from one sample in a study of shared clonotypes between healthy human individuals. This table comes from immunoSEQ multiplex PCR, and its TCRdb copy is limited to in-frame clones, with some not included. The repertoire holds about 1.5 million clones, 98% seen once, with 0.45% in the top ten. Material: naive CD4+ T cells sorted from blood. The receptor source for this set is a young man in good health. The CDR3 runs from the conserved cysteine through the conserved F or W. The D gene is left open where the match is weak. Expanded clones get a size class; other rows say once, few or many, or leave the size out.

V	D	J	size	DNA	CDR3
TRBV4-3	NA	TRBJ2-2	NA	TGCGCCAGCAGCCAAGTCCTAGCCGGAGAGCTGTTTTTT	CASSQVLAGELFF
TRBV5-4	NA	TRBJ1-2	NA	TGTGCCAGCAGCCCCGGGACATCGTTTGCTGGCTACACCTTC	CASSPGTSFAGYTF
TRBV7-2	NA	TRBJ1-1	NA	TGTGCCAGCAGCTGGCGGCGTAAGAACACTGAAGCTTTCTTT	CASSWRRKNTEAFF
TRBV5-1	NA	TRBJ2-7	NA	TGCGCCAGCAGCTTGGTGTCTAGCGAATACGAGCAGTACTTC	CASSLVSSEYEQYF
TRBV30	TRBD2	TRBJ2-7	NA	TGTGCCTGGAGTGTATACGGGGGAGGGCTTCTTTCCTACGAGCAGTACTTC	CAWSVYGGGLLSYEQYF
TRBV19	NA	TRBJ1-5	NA	TGTGCCAGTAGTACCCCACAGGGAAATCAGCCCCAGCATTTT	CASSTPQGNQPQHF
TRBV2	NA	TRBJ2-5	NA	TGTGCCAGCAGTGAGGTTGGGGGGCGTTCGGAGACCCAGTACTTC	CASSEVGGRSETQYF
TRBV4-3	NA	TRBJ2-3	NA	TGCGCCAGCAGCCAAGATTCAGGCCGGAACACAGATACGCAGTATTTT	CASSQDSGRNTDTQYF
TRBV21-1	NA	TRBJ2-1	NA	TGTGCCAGCAGCAAAGGACAGGGGCACAATGAGCAGTTCTTC	CASSKGQGHNEQFF
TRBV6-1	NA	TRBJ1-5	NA	TGTGCCAGCAGCATCAAGGGGGGCAATCAGCCCCAGCATTTT	CASSIKGGNQPQHF
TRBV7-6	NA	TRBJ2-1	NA	TGTGCCAGCAGCTTAGTGGGTGAGCAGTTCTTC	CASSLVGEQFF
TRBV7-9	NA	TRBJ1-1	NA	TGTGCCAGCAGCTTACGGCAGGGAGGGACTGAAGCTTTCTTT	CASSLRQGGTEAFF
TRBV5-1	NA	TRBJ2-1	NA	TGCGCCAGCAACTCCGAAGGGGAGCGGCACTCTGTTTTGTACTACAATGAGCAGTTCTTC	CASNSEGERHSVLYYNEQFF
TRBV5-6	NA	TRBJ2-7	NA	TGTGCCAGCAGCTTCGGTTTCGGGTTCCGCTACGAGCAGTACTTC	CASSFGFGFRYEQYF
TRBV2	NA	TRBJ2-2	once	TGTGCCAGCAGTGTGTTACAGCAGAACACCGGGGAGCTGTTTTTT	CASSVLQQNTGELFF